This TCR beta chain is from a study of Ad26.COV2.S vaccination and SARS-CoV-2 variants. Findings and caveats of the study: Recipients of either vaccine or placebo displayed similar breadth of non-spike TCRs. Individuals receiving vaccine had higher spike-specific TCR breadth than placebo recipients did.

Profiling relied on immunoSEQ multiplex PCR, and the TCRdb table lists in-frame clones only, not all of them. The data contain about 350,000 clones, about 85% of them singletons. Treatment described: 19 received Ad26.COV2.S at low or high dose, single or two shots; 5 received placebo; per-sample allocation not given. Collection of samples fell on day 63 after the first vaccine or placebo injection. Of note for this clone: Its antigen is not identified.

This CDR3 comprises 17 residues. V trimming: 8 bases; J trimming: 1 base; junction bases outside the gene matches: 8. Germline CDR1 is MNHEY and CDR2 is SMNVEV (reference sequence). This chain connects TRBV27 to TRBJ2-3; 14 bases match TRBD2. Source: peripheral blood, taken in a trial of Ad26.COV2.S vaccine versus placebo. The sequence was obtained from a person between 18 and 65 years old who received the Ad26.COV2.S COVID-19 vaccine or a placebo. CDR3 DNA: TGTGCCAGCCACTTTGCGGGACTAGCGGGAGGCACAGATACGCAGTATTTT. This encodes CASHFAGLAGGTDTQYF.